The clone carrying this TCR beta chain counts as medium-sized. For each sample, template was roughly 0.65 ug of bulk tumor genomic DNA. Far-apart biopsies, several per primary tumor, were taken during surgery. Those enrolled were patients newly diagnosed with untreated non-small cell lung cancer and undergoing curative surgery. A total of about 15 patients with newly diagnosed non-small cell lung cancer, all of whom were undergoing surgery with curative intent, made up the donors. This entry belongs to a study of immune heterogeneity within non-small cell lung tumors. Amplification of the TCR beta CDR3 was achieved through multiplex PCR with 32 V and 13 J primers. One entry per CDR3 protein results from TCRdb running MiXCR on the multiplex PCR reads. The profile covers under 4,500 distinct CDR3 sequences, with 25% to 35% appearing a single time and around an eighth taken by the ten largest. The receptor was isolated from a man between 60 and 70 years old with non-small cell lung cancer. The sample taken for sequencing was lung tumor tissue.

In DNA, the CDR3 is TGTGCCAGCAGCCAGACAGGGTTCGTCTACGAGCAGTACTTC. Amino acid sequence: CASSQTGFVYEQYF. The J gene is TRBJ2-7, the V gene TRBV28, with TRBD1 matching 7 bases. Germline lookup yields CDR1 MDHEN and CDR2 SYDVKM. The CDR3 totals 14 residues. V trimming: 6 bases; J trimming: 3 bases; junction bases outside the gene matches: 8. The full variable domain, completed using reference TRBV28 and TRBJ2-7, is DVKVTQSSRYLVKRTGEKVFLECVQDMDHENMFWYRQDPGLGLRLIYFSYDVKMKEKGDIPEGYSVSREKKERFSLILESASTNQTSMYLCASSQTGFVYEQYFGPGTRLTVT.